This entry lists 5 T cell receptor beta chains sequenced from one sample in a study of cytomegalovirus exposure and HLA in healthy donors. Amplification used 60 Vbeta primers and 13 Jbeta primers. Assay: immunoSEQ multiplex PCR; the TCRdb copy retains only in-frame clones and omits some. Of 110,000 to 150,000 clones in the sample, roughly 80% were seen once. The sequenced material came from PBMCs. These receptors were obtained from a man in his forties in good health and CMV-seronegative.

This clone was detected a few times. This chain uses TRBV5-1 with TRBJ1-5; 9 nucleotides match TRBD1. The CDR3 sequence is 14 residues long. Germline V gene data show CDR1 as SGHRS and CDR2 as YFSETQ. V was clipped by 0 bases and J by 7 bases; unmatched bases: 2. DNA of the CDR3: TGCGCCAGCAGCTTGGGGACAGGGGACCAGCCCCAGCATTTT. Its translation: CASSLGTGDQPQHF. Based on the CDR3 plus reference TRBV5-1 and TRBJ1-5, the full variable domain is KAGVTQTPRYLIKTRGQQVTLSCSPISGHRSVSWYQQTPGQGLQFLFEYFSETQRNKGNFPGRFSGRQFSNSRSEMNVSTLELGDSALYLCASSLGTGDQPQHFGDGTRLSIL.

The chain employs TRBV18 and TRBJ2-7, with 8 bases lining up with TRBD1. The CDR3 totals 16 residues. Germline values: CDR1 KGHSH, CDR2 LQKENI. V gave up 3 bases and J gave up 0 bases; unmatched junction bases: 7. CDR3 bases: TGTGCCAGCTCACCCCTTCCGGGACAGGACTCCTACGAGCAGTACTTC. It encodes CASSPLPGQDSYEQYF.

This chain links TRBV7-6 with TRBJ2-4; no clear D. V was cut by 5 bases and J by 7 bases, with 6 bases left in between. Germline lookup yields CDR1 SGHVS and CDR2 FNYEAQ. CDR3 length equals 11 residues. As DNA, the CDR3 is TGTGCCAGCAGCGCCGGGAACATTCAGTACTTC. It translates to CASSAGNIQYF. Looking up the rest from reference TRBV7-6 and TRBJ2-4 gives the full variable domain: GAGVSQSPRYKVTKRGQDVALRCDPISGHVSLYWYRQALGQGPEFLTYFNYEAQQDKSGLPNDRFSAERPEGSISTLTIQRTEQRDSAMYRCASSAGNIQYFGAGTRLSVL.

This clone was observed a handful of times. The genes are TRBV7-9 and TRBJ1-4, with 8 bases aligning to TRBD1. The V gene end was trimmed by 5 bases and the J gene end by 4 bases; junction bases not matched to a gene: 9. The CDR3 spans 16 residues. CDR1 SEHNR and CDR2 FQNEAQ come from the germline V gene (reference sequence). The CDR3 DNA is TGTGCCAGCAGCCTCAGGGGGCTTGGGGATAATGAAAAACTGTTTTTT. This encodes CASSLRGLGDNEKLFF.

The chain uses TRBV7-9 and TRBJ2-3; 11 bases are a match to TRBD1. J gave up 2 bases and V 5 bases, and 12 bases lay outside the gene matches. The CDR3 sequence is 18 residues long. Germline V CDR1 and CDR2: SEHNR, FQNEAQ (reference sequence). As DNA, the CDR3 is TGTGCCAGCAGCCCCTGGACAGGGGGCTATGGAACCACAGATACGCAGTATTTT. Its protein product is CASSPWTGGYGTTDTQYF. Variable domain in full (rest from reference TRBV7-9 and TRBJ2-3): DTGVSQNPRHKITKRGQNVTFRCDPISEHNRLYWYRQTLGQGPEFLTYFQNEAQLEKSRLLSDRFSAERPKGSFSTLEIQRTEQGDSAMYLCASSPWTGGYGTTDTQYFGPGTRLTVL.